This note documents a single T cell receptor beta chain sequence. Profiled with immunoSEQ multiplex PCR; TCRdb holds only in-frame clones, not every one. The sample records about 98,000 clones, about nine tenths being singletons. Sample treatment: preoperative locoregional IRX-2 cytokine immunotherapy. Patients received preoperative, locoregional IRX-2 cytokine immunotherapy in a phase Ib study. The sample belongs to a study of preoperative IRX-2 immunotherapy in early breast cancer. Sequenced material: tumor tissue, taken after IRX-2 immunotherapy. The origin of this receptor is a human donor with breast cancer.

The CDR3 here is CASSTLSPTNEKLFF. CDR3 sequence (DNA): TGTGCCAGTAGCACTTTAAGTCCAACTAATGAAAAACTGTTTTTT. This chain links TRBV19 with TRBJ1-4, with D uncertain. V was shortened by 6 bases and J by 0 bases, with 11 bases between the two germline ends. The V gene's germline CDR1 is LNHDA and CDR2 SQIVND (reference sequence). The CDR3 has 15 amino acids.